Each of the 20 T cell receptor beta chains below was sequenced from the same sample in a study of blood T cell repertoires in COVID-19. The table came from immunoSEQ multiplex PCR; TCRdb's copy has only in-frame clones and leaves some out. The data contain 110,000 to 150,000 clones, 80% to 90% of them singletons. Material for sequencing was peripheral blood. All receptors come from a woman aged 60-75 years with active COVID-19.

The V call is TRBV7-6, the J call TRBJ1-5; TRBD1 agrees at 7 bases. With 2 bases clipped from V and 0 bases from J, the junction kept 7 bases outside the gene matches. Germline CDR1 and CDR2: SGHVS and FNYEAQ. The CDR3 is 17 residues long. In DNA form, the CDR3 reads TGTGCCAGCAGCTTAAGGCCCAGGGGGGCTAGCAATCAGCCCCAGCATTTT. Its protein is CASSLRPRGASNQPQHF.

This rearrangement joins TRBV30 to TRBJ2-1; 10 nucleotides align to TRBD2. The ends lost 4 bases at V and 3 bases at J; junction bases unmatched: 3. Germline values: CDR1 GTSNPN, CDR2 SVGIG (reference sequence). The CDR3 is 14 residues long. CDR3 nucleotide sequence: TGTGCCTGGACTAGCGGGGGAGTCTACAATGAGCAGTTCTTC. This gives the protein CAWTSGGVYNEQFF.

This sequence joins TRBV2 and TRBJ2-5; 8 bases align to TRBD1. Per the germline V gene, CDR1 is SNHLY and CDR2 is FYNNEI. This CDR3 contains 23 residues. V lost 1 base, J lost 5 bases, and 30 bases stayed unmatched. The CDR3 bases are TGTGCCAGCAGTGAAGTGTCCCGGACCTCCTTTCACAGGGGGGCCCTCGGACGGGAGACCCAGTACTTC. This encodes CASSEVSRTSFHRGALGRETQYF.

This chain links TRBV18 with TRBJ2-7; 9 bases map to TRBD1. The CDR3 has 14 amino acids. Trimming removed 3 bases from V and 3 bases from J; junction bases left unmatched: 3. Per germline, CDR1 KGHSH and CDR2 LQKENI. The CDR3 protein is CASSPGTGIYEQYF. The CDR3 region has the DNA TGTGCCAGCTCACCCGGGACAGGGATCTACGAGCAGTACTTC.

For the CDR3, the DNA is TGTGCCAGCAGTTTTGCTCAGGGTACTGGAAACACCATATATTTT. Translation gives CASSFAQGTGNTIYF. J is TRBJ1-3 and V is TRBV2; maybe TRBD1 (5 bases). This CDR3 has 15 amino acids. V was pared by 5 bases and J by 2 bases, with 13 bases between. In germline, CDR1 is SNHLY, CDR2 FYNNEI.

With regard to this clone: A read error may account for a junction end that differs from germline. V and J are TRBV4-3 and TRBJ2-7; tentative D call: TRBD2 (6 bases). The CDR3 contains 13 residues. The germline gives CDR1 LGHNA, CDR2 YSLEER. CDR3 nucleotides: TGCGCCAGCAGGACTAGTCTAAATTACGGGCAGTACTTC. Its translation is CASRTSLNYGQYF.

V and J are TRBV3-1 (or the pseudogene TRBV3-2) and TRBJ2-2; tentatively, D is TRBD1 (6 bases). V was clipped by 4 bases and J by 1 base, with 10 bases between them. Germline V gene lookup returns CDR1 LGHDT and CDR2 YNNKEL (reference sequence). There are 15 residues in the CDR3. The CDR3 here is CASSLQGWNTGELFF. The CDR3 nucleotides read TGTGCCAGCAGCCTACAGGGCTGGAACACCGGGGAGCTGTTTTTT.

The chain employs TRBV7-3 and TRBJ1-1; 7 bases agree with TRBD1. With V trimmed by 5 bases and J by 8 bases, 11 bases remained unmatched. The V gene's germline CDR1 is SGHTA and CDR2 FQGTGA. This CDR3 comprises 14 residues. The CDR3 region has the DNA TGTGCCAGCAGCCCCGAAGGGGACAGCGTAGAAGCTTTCTTT. Amino acid sequence: CASSPEGDSVEAFF.

The chain employs TRBV27 and TRBJ1-6, with D uncertain. This CDR3 contains 16 residues. V shed 0 bases and J shed 8 bases, with 14 bases lying between them. The V gene's germline CDR1 is MNHEY and CDR2 SMNVEV (reference sequence). Here the CDR3 reads CASSLSYAGRHSPLHF. CDR3 nucleotide sequence: TGTGCCAGCAGTTTATCGTATGCCGGGAGGCATTCACCCCTCCACTTT.

V is TRBV6-1 and J is TRBJ1-1; D might be TRBD1 (6 bases). The CDR3 extends over 15 amino acids. V shed 0 bases and J shed 0 bases, with 8 bases lying between them. Germline CDR1 and CDR2: MNHNS and SASEGT. DNA of the CDR3: TGTGCCAGCAGTGAAGCCTGGACAGTGAACACTGAAGCTTTCTTT. It codes for CASSEAWTVNTEAFF.

Worth noting for this clone: Other DNA sequences in this specimen translate into the identical CDR3. The genes are TRBV7-9 and TRBJ2-1; D possibly corresponds to TRBD2 (6 bases). The germline CDR1 and CDR2 sequences are SEHNR and FQNEAQ (reference sequence). The ends were cut back, 0 bases at V and 4 bases at J, with 7 bases in the middle. There are 14 residues in the CDR3. The CDR3 DNA is TGTGCCAGCAGCTTAGCCAGCGGGTACAATGAGCAGTTCTTC. It encodes CASSLASGYNEQFF.

This clone was observed a single time. The V gene is TRBV28, the J gene TRBJ2-7, with D tentatively TRBD1 (5 bases). V was trimmed by 3 bases and J by 2 bases, leaving 11 bases between them. Germline-derived CDR1 and CDR2 are MDHEN and SYDVKM. The CDR3 totals 14 residues. CDR3 sequence reads: CASSFYRGPYEQYF. CDR3 in DNA: TGTGCCAGCAGTTTCTATAGGGGCCCCTACGAGCAGTACTTC. The full variable domain, completed using reference TRBV28 and TRBJ2-7, is DVKVTQSSRYLVKRTGEKVFLECVQDMDHENMFWYRQDPGLGLRLIYFSYDVKMKEKGDIPEGYSVSREKKERFSLILESASTNQTSMYLCASSFYRGPYEQYFGPGTRLTVT.

The V gene is TRBV11-2, the J gene TRBJ1-4; possible D gene TRBD1, 5 bases. The V gene lost 4 bases and the J gene lost 0 bases, with 15 bases spanning the gap. The CDR3 covers 17 residues. Germline CDR1 is SGHAT and CDR2 is FQNNGV. The CDR3: CASSSLRAGATNEKLFF. The CDR3 bases are TGTGCCAGCAGCTCACTTAGGGCGGGGGCAACTAATGAAAAACTGTTTTTT.

The CDR3 DNA is TGCAGTGCTAGCAGGAAGGGCTACACCTTC. Protein: CSASRKGYTF. The genes are TRBV20-1 and TRBJ1-2; no definite D call. Germline CDR1 is DFQATT and CDR2 is SNEGSKA (reference sequence). V was pared by 3 bases and J by 8 bases, with 7 bases between. The CDR3 is made up of 10 amino acids.

The V call is TRBV15, the J call TRBJ2-5; the D gene is possibly TRBD2 (5 bases). This CDR3 region has 15 residues. Germline V lookup: CDR1 LNHNV, CDR2 YYDKDF (reference sequence). V lost 2 bases to trimming and J lost 5 bases, with 15 bases between them. The CDR3 is CATSRRLGSGETQYF. The CDR3 region has the DNA TGTGCCACCAGCAGACGACTGGGATCGGGGGAGACCCAGTACTTC.

The chain joins TRBV5-4 to TRBJ2-1, with 13 bases identical to TRBD2. With V trimmed by 4 bases and J by 7 bases, 8 bases remained unmatched. This CDR3 contains 16 residues. Germline CDR1 reads SGHNT; CDR2 reads YYREEE (reference sequence). The CDR3 sequence: CASSAARLAGGNEQFF. DNA of the CDR3: TGTGCCAGCAGCGCAGCTAGACTAGCGGGAGGTAATGAGCAGTTCTTC. The full variable domain, completed using reference TRBV5-4 and TRBJ2-1, is ETGVTQSPTHLIKTRGQQVTLRCSSQSGHNTVSWYQQALGQGPQFIFQYYREEENGRGNFPPRFSGLQFPNYSSELNVNALELDDSALYLCASSAARLAGGNEQFFGPGTRLTVL.

The V call is TRBV24-1, the J call TRBJ1-2, with D possibly matching TRBD1 (5 bases). CDR1 is KGHDR, CDR2 SFDVKD, per germline. Trimming took 4 bases from V and 3 from J, leaving 11 bases between them. The CDR3 spans 14 residues. The CDR3 sequence: CATSEAREDYGYTF. CDR3 nucleotide sequence: TGTGCCACCAGTGAGGCCAGGGAGGACTATGGCTACACCTTC.

The chain links TRBV10-2 to TRBJ1-5; 9 bases line up with TRBD1. This CDR3 is 17 amino acids long. Per germline, CDR1 WSHSY and CDR2 SAAADI. Trimming at V came to 11 bases and at J to 0 bases, leaving 14 bases not matched to a gene. CDR3 region: CAPSGGDREYSNQPQHF. As DNA, the CDR3 is TGCGCCCCCTCAGGGGGGGACAGGGAATATAGCAATCAGCCCCAGCATTTT.

The V gene is TRBV7-3, the J gene TRBJ1-1, with D perhaps matching TRBD1 (5 bases). Per germline, CDR1 SGHTA and CDR2 FQGTGA. V was cut by 4 bases and J by 1 base, with 13 bases left in between. The CDR3 totals 15 residues. CDR3 coding DNA: TGTGCCAGCAGCTCGGGGGGACGGAGGAACACTGAAGCTTTCTTT. Its protein product is CASSSGGRRNTEAFF.

The chain combines TRBV5-4 with TRBJ1-2, with 8 bases fitting TRBD1. The germline CDR1 and CDR2 sequences are SGHNT and YYREEE (reference sequence). The CDR3 is 12 residues long. V was pared by 5 bases and J by 8 bases, with 5 bases of the junction left unmatched. The DNA of the CDR3 is TGTGCCAGCAGTCTGGACAGGGAAGGCTACACCTTC. Protein: CASSLDREGYTF.